This T cell receptor beta chain was identified in a study of Ad26.COV2.S vaccination and SARS-CoV-2 variants. General observations from the study: Reportedly, after vaccination the spike-specific CD8+ and CD4+ T cell responses displayed substantial breadth.

About this clone itself: Its antigen is not identified.

TCRdb's table, derived via immunoSEQ multiplex PCR, lists solely in-frame clones and lacks some. This sample has some 330,000 clones, with 90% found just once. Germline CDR1 and CDR2: SGHTA and FQGTGA. V was trimmed by 3 bases and J by 4 bases, leaving 12 bases between them. This CDR3 spans 14 amino acids. Treatment: about 20 received Ad26.COV2.S at low or high dose, single or two shots; 5 received placebo; per-sample allocation not given. Each sample was drawn 63 days after the first injection (of vaccine or placebo). The input for sequencing was peripheral blood, taken in a trial of Ad26.COV2.S vaccine versus placebo. This sequence joins TRBV7-3 and TRBJ2-5, with D perhaps matching TRBD2 (5 bases). The sequence came from a person between 18 and 59 years old who received the Ad26.COV2.S COVID-19 vaccine or a placebo. CDR3 sequence (DNA): TGTGCCAGCAGCTTGGGTTCCGGAGGAGAGACCCAGTACTTC. It is translated as CASSLGSGGETQYF.